The 17 T cell receptor beta chains given below trace back to one sample, sequenced in a study of blood T cell repertoires in COVID-19. Here immunoSEQ multiplex PCR was the method, and the copy in TCRdb shows in-frame clones only, minus some. The data show some 340,000 clones, with around 83% seen just once and approximately 5% held by the top ten. Sample: PBMCs or T cells enriched from blood (not recorded which). The receptors were sampled from a woman aged 45-65 years who had recovered from COVID-19.

The J gene is TRBJ1-2, the V gene TRBV4-1; 7 nucleotides match TRBD1. Germline assignment: CDR1 MGHRA and CDR2 YSYEKL. Germline trimming cut 0 bases from V and 3 bases from J; bases unmatched to any gene: 13. The CDR3 loop spans 18 amino acids. For the CDR3, the DNA is TGCGCCAGCAGCCAAGATCGGGAGACAGGGAACTTAGACTATGGCTACACCTTC. It yields the protein CASSQDRETGNLDYGYTF.

V is TRBV19 and J is TRBJ2-7, with 9 bases lining up with TRBD2. The CDR3 sequence is 14 residues long. CDR1 is LNHDA and CDR2 is SQIVND in the germline V gene (reference sequence). The V and J ends lost 5 bases and 0 bases, in that order; junction bases with no gene match: 2. CDR3 nucleotide sequence: TGTGCCAGTAGTGTTAGCGGGAGCTCCTACGAGCAGTACTTC. It translates to CASSVSGSSYEQYF.

This clone was seen a single time. The rearrangement links TRBV7-2 to TRBJ2-4; D may be TRBD1 (6 bases). From germline, CDR1 is SGHTA and CDR2 FQGNSA. The CDR3 consists of 14 residues. Trimming removed 5 bases from V and 11 bases from J, with 19 bases in between. In nucleotides, the CDR3 is TGTGCCAGCAGCCCACAGGGAGCCAGGCCCCTTCAGTACTTC. It codes for CASSPQGARPLQYF.

The V gene is TRBV11-2, the J gene TRBJ1-3; 7 bases map to TRBD1. Germline V CDR1 and CDR2: SGHAT, FQNNGV. V trimming: 4 bases; J trimming: 3 bases; junction bases outside the gene matches: 9. The CDR3 consists of 16 residues. CDR3 sequence: CASSSTTGRGGNTIYF. Written as DNA, the CDR3 is TGTGCCAGCAGCTCCACGACAGGGAGAGGTGGAAACACCATATATTTT.

V is TRBV6-5 and J is TRBJ1-2; no definite D call. Trimming left V 6 bases short and J 4 bases short, with 15 bases between. Germline V gene lookup returns CDR1 MNHEY and CDR2 SVGAGI. This CDR3 region has 14 residues. CDR3 sequence reads: CASRPNGGLYGYTF. Written as DNA, the CDR3 is TGTGCCAGCAGACCTAACGGCGGGCTCTATGGCTACACCTTC.

The rearrangement uses TRBV5-4 and TRBJ2-7; TRBD2 agrees at 7 bases. Germline CDR1 is SGHNT and CDR2 is YYREEE (reference sequence). The trim removed 4 bases at V and 2 bases at J, leaving 12 bases unmatched. This CDR3 comprises 16 residues. Here the CDR3 DNA reads TGTGCCAGCAGCCCATGGGGGGGAAAACTAGCCTACGAGCAGTACTTC. Amino acids: CASSPWGGKLAYEQYF.

The V gene is TRBV2, the J gene TRBJ1-5; D not certain. The CDR3 is made up of 14 amino acids. Germline lookup yields CDR1 SNHLY and CDR2 FYNNEI. V was trimmed by 5 bases and J by 4 bases, leaving 12 bases between them. The CDR3 DNA reads TGTGCCAGCAGTTTTGACGGAGTGAATCAGCCCCAGCATTTT. Its translation is CASSFDGVNQPQHF.

The chain is built from TRBV3-1 (or the pseudogene TRBV3-2) and TRBJ2-2; D is uncertain. V was clipped by 5 bases and J by 4 bases, with 11 bases between them. CDR1 is LGHDT, CDR2 YNNKEL, per germline (reference sequence). This CDR3 has 14 residues. In nucleotides, the CDR3 is TGTGCCAGCAGCATGGGCAGAACCACCGGGGAGCTGTTTTTT. Translation gives CASSMGRTTGELFF.

V is TRBV5-1 and J is TRBJ1-2; tentatively, D is TRBD1 (5 bases). Trimming took 1 base from V and 6 from J, leaving 10 bases between them. Germline CDR1 SGHRS, CDR2 YFSETQ. The CDR3 is made up of 13 amino acids. This chain's CDR3 is CASSLPQGNGYTF. CDR3 nucleotides: TGCGCCAGCAGCTTGCCGCAGGGTAATGGCTACACCTTC.

The chain links TRBV3-1 (or the pseudogene TRBV3-2) to TRBJ1-2, with D maybe TRBD1 (6 bases). CDR3 length: 13 residues. Germline V gives CDR1 LGHDT, CDR2 YNNKEL (reference sequence). With 0 bases removed from V and 7 bases from J, the gap between germline ends came to 9 bases. The CDR3 DNA sequence: TGTGCCAGCAGCCAAGAAAACAGGGCTGGCTACACCTTC. This sequence encodes CASSQENRAGYTF.

This clone was seen a handful of times. The chain links TRBV7-8 to TRBJ2-7; D might be TRBD2 (7 bases). CDR1 SGHVS and CDR2 FQNEAQ come from the germline V gene. The CDR3 is 15 amino acids. The V gene lost 5 bases and the J gene lost 2 bases, with 16 bases spanning the gap. The CDR3 nucleotides are TGTGCCAGCAGCGCGTTAGGGGGGGGCCCCTACGAGCAGTACTTC. Encoded protein: CASSALGGGPYEQYF.

This chain joins TRBV5-6 and TRBJ2-5; 8 bases are a match to TRBD1. CDR3 size: 16 residues. Germline V gives CDR1 SGHDT, CDR2 YYEEEE. The junction had 11 bases not matched to a gene; V was cut back by 2 bases and J by 5 bases. DNA of the CDR3: TGTGCCAGCAGCTTACGGACAGGGCTTTTAGGGGAGACCCAGTACTTC. Translation gives CASSLRTGLLGETQYF.

This chain uses TRBV25-1 with TRBJ1-2; no clear D. The CDR3 totals 13 residues. V shed 4 bases and J shed 0 bases, with 6 bases lying between them. Germline-derived CDR1 and CDR2 are MGHDK and SYGVNS. This CDR3 is CASSVTSNYGYTF. The CDR3 DNA follows: TGTGCCAGCAGTGTGACATCTAACTATGGCTACACCTTC.

This chain connects TRBV29-1 to TRBJ2-1, with no clear D. The germline CDR1 and CDR2 sequences are SQVTM and ANQGSEA. This CDR3 contains 9 residues. V was trimmed by 5 bases and J by 8 bases, leaving 4 bases between them. This CDR3 is CSVSDEQFF. For the CDR3, the DNA is TGCAGCGTTTCTGATGAGCAGTTCTTC.

This clone was counted a few times. The V call is TRBV12-3 or TRBV12-4, the J call TRBJ1-2; D unclear. V was shortened by 7 bases and J by 4 bases, with 10 bases between the two germline ends. The CDR3 extends over 12 amino acids. The CDR3 bases are TGTGCCAGCACCCGAGACATCTATGGCTACACCTTC. This gives the protein CASTRDIYGYTF.

The rearrangement links TRBV5-1 to TRBJ1-1, with D uncertain. Germline CDR1 is SGHRS and CDR2 is YFSETQ. The germline V and J ends were trimmed by 1 base and 1 base, with 11 bases remaining between them. The CDR3 totals 15 residues. CDR3 sequence reads: CASSLIGTGNTEAFF. Written as DNA, the CDR3 is TGCGCCAGCAGCTTGATCGGTACGGGGAACACTGAAGCTTTCTTT.

The CDR3 here is CASNPQGQGSEAFF. CDR3 bases: TGTGCCAGCAACCCCCAGGGACAGGGGAGTGAAGCTTTCTTT. This chain links TRBV7-8 with TRBJ1-1; 10 positions match TRBD1. Germline V lookup: CDR1 SGHVS, CDR2 FQNEAQ. Unmatched junction bases numbered 9, after V lost 7 bases and J lost 7 bases. CDR3 length: 14 amino acids. Based on the CDR3 plus reference TRBV7-8 and TRBJ1-1, the full variable domain is GAGVSQSPRYKVAKRGQDVALRCDPISGHVSLFWYQQALGQGPEFLTYFQNEAQLDKSGLPSDRFFAERPEGSVSTLKIQRTQQEDSAVYLCASNPQGQGSEAFFGQGTRLTVV.